This entry lists 31 T cell receptor beta chains sequenced from one sample in a study of T-cell reconstitution after alpha-beta-depleted transplantation in children. Preparation of the TCRbeta library was carried out with unique molecular identifiers. MiXCR, run by TCRdb on the PCR reads, gives a single entry per CDR3 protein. The profile shows roughly 120,000 distinct CDR3 sequences, around 23% of them singletons. The starting material was PBMCs, mostly from graft donor cells, obtained 180 days after TCRalphabeta/CD19-depleted stem cell transplant. Source of these receptors: a male patient aged 2-15 years who had a stem cell transplant for chronic granulomatous disease, so the T cells may come from the graft donor.

This clonotype occurred many times. This rearrangement joins TRBV12-3 or TRBV12-4 to TRBJ2-7; D may be TRBD2 (7 bases). V lost 5 bases and J 5 bases, leaving 19 bases between the germline ends. The CDR3 consists of 15 residues. CDR3 protein: CASSRYGGPQDEQYF. The DNA of the CDR3 is TGTGCCAGCAGTCGTTACGGGGGGCCCCAGGACGAGCAGTACTTC.

This clonotype appeared a few times. The chain combines TRBV29-1 with TRBJ2-1; TRBD2 aligns across 7 bases. V shed 6 bases, J shed 0 bases, and the junction held 14 bases outside the gene matches. Germline V CDR1 and CDR2: SQVTM, ANQGSEA. The CDR3 consists of 17 residues. CDR3 sequence (DNA): TGCAGCGTCCCTCACGAGAGCGGGGTTAGCTCCTACAATGAGCAGTTCTTC. The encoded protein is CSVPHESGVSSYNEQFF.

Many counts were recorded for this clonotype. J is TRBJ2-7 and V is TRBV5-1, with 7 bases identical to TRBD1. CDR3 length: 15 residues. The V gene's germline CDR1 is SGHRS and CDR2 YFSETQ. After removal of 2 bases from V and 2 bases from J, the junction contained 7 bases not matched to a gene. The chain's CDR3 is CASSLRTGHPYEQYF. DNA of the CDR3: TGCGCCAGCAGCTTAAGGACAGGCCACCCCTACGAGCAGTACTTC.

This clonotype was observed a handful of times. J is TRBJ2-7 and V is TRBV28; D remains ambiguous. This CDR3 is 16 amino acids long. The germline gives CDR1 MDHEN, CDR2 SYDVKM. Deletions cut 2 bases from V and 3 bases from J, with 17 bases between. CDR3 sequence: CASSLEYLPASYEQYF. The CDR3 coding sequence is TGTGCCAGCAGTTTAGAGTACCTACCAGCAAGCTACGAGCAGTACTTC.

This clonotype was seen only a few times. The rearrangement uses TRBV20-1 and TRBJ2-5, with a tentative D call TRBD2 (7 bases). V dropped 2 bases and J dropped 5 bases, with 12 bases sitting between them. The CDR3 totals 13 residues. Germline values: CDR1 DFQATT, CDR2 SNEGSKA (reference sequence). CDR3 loop: CSARQGRGETQYF. In nucleotides, the CDR3 is TGCAGTGCTAGACAGGGGAGGGGGGAGACCCAGTACTTC.

This clonotype occurred many times. CDR3 residues: CASSPIHTGELFF. The CDR3 DNA is TGTGCCAGCAGCCCCATTCACACCGGGGAGCTGTTTTTT. This sequence joins TRBV11-2 and TRBJ2-2; D is unresolved. This CDR3 has 13 residues. CDR1 is SGHAT, CDR2 FQNNGV, per germline. V shed 5 bases and J shed 3 bases, with 7 bases lying between them.

This clonotype was seen only a few times. The chain uses TRBV12-3 or TRBV12-4 and TRBJ2-3; D unclear. CDR3 length: 14 amino acids. V lost 3 bases to trimming and J lost 2 bases, with 9 bases between them. CDR3 in amino acids: CASSFPVLTDTQYF. As DNA, the CDR3 is TGTGCCAGCAGTTTCCCCGTCCTCACAGATACGCAGTATTTT.

This clonotype showed up just a few times. This rearrangement joins TRBV5-5 to TRBJ2-5; no definite D call. CDR3 length: 13 residues. The germline V and J ends were trimmed by 2 bases and 5 bases, with 10 bases remaining between them. Germline assignment: CDR1 SGHKS and CDR2 YYEKEE (reference sequence). Here the CDR3 DNA reads TGTGCCAGCAGCTTTGGGCAATGGGAGACCCAGTACTTC. Amino acids: CASSFGQWETQYF.

The rearrangement joins TRBV6-2 or TRBV6-3 to TRBJ2-3; D is perhaps TRBD2 (6 bases). The CDR3 has 17 residues. From germline, CDR1 is MNHEY and CDR2 SVGEGT. V was pared by 4 bases and J by 0 bases, with 17 bases between. Written as DNA, the CDR3 is TGTGCCAGCAGTTCCCCTTGGGGGAGGTTAAGCACAGATACGCAGTATTTT. This codes for CASSSPWGRLSTDTQYF.

This clonotype has ten or more counts. The J gene is TRBJ2-2, the V gene TRBV7-2; TRBD2 aligns across 7 bases. Germline V gene lookup returns CDR1 SGHTA and CDR2 FQGNSA. Trimming removed 5 bases from V and 6 bases from J; junction bases left unmatched: 6. This CDR3 has 14 residues. CDR3 protein: CASSPQAGSGELFF. CDR3 coding DNA: TGTGCCAGCAGCCCACAAGCGGGGTCCGGGGAGCTGTTTTTT.

The CDR3 reads CASSDFRESSTDTQYF. CDR3 bases: TGCGCCAGCAGTGATTTCCGGGAATCGAGCACAGATACGCAGTATTTT. The rearrangement uses TRBV10-1 and TRBJ2-3; tentatively, D is TRBD2 (5 bases). The germline V gene has CDR1 WNHNN and CDR2 SYGVQD (reference sequence). The CDR3 extends over 16 amino acids. The V gene lost 3 bases and the J gene lost 0 bases, with 13 bases spanning the gap.

Here the CDR3 DNA reads TGTGCCAGCACCTCCGGGGTGGGGGTAGCCGCCTACGAGCAGTACTTC. It yields the protein CASTSGVGVAAYEQYF. The V call is TRBV6-1, the J call TRBJ2-7; D tentatively reads TRBD1 or TRBD2 (5 bases each). Per the germline V gene, CDR1 is MNHNS and CDR2 is SASEGT. V lost 7 bases and J lost 2, with 21 bases in between. The CDR3 spans 16 residues.

The genes are TRBV12-3 or TRBV12-4 and TRBJ2-1; D might be TRBD1 (6 bases). This CDR3 is built from 14 residues. V lost 6 bases and J 8 bases, leaving 17 bases between the germline ends. Here the CDR3 reads CASRDSSAGDEQFF. In DNA, the CDR3 is TGTGCCAGCAGGGACAGTTCCGCCGGGGATGAGCAGTTCTTC.

This clonotype was found once. The gene calls are TRBV9 and TRBJ2-7, with TRBD1 matching 9 bases. Germline-derived CDR1 and CDR2 are SGDLS and YYNGEE. Losses at the gene ends were 4 bases for V and 3 bases for J; bases not matched to a gene: 8. The CDR3 covers 15 residues. The CDR3 DNA reads as TGTGCCAGCAGCCCATCGGGGACAGGGAACTACGAGCAGTACTTC. The encoded protein is CASSPSGTGNYEQYF.

This clonotype was observed a handful of times. The rearrangement joins TRBV5-1 to TRBJ2-6, with D tentatively TRBD2 (6 bases). V was clipped by 7 bases and J by 0 bases, with 17 bases between them. The CDR3 is made up of 17 amino acids. Germline lookup yields CDR1 SGHRS and CDR2 YFSETQ. CDR3 residues: CASLMSGDVSGANVLTF. As DNA, the CDR3 is TGCGCCAGCTTGATGTCGGGGGACGTCTCTGGGGCCAACGTCCTGACTTTC.

This clonotype was seen a handful of times. This chain links TRBV7-2 with TRBJ2-7, with TRBD2 matching over 9 bases. This CDR3 has 15 amino acids. The V gene end was trimmed by 1 base and the J gene end by 1 base; junction bases not matched to a gene: 2. The germline V gene encodes CDR1 SGHTA and CDR2 FQGNSA. The CDR3 sequence is CASSLDLAGSYEQYF. CDR3 DNA: TGTGCCAGCAGCTTAGATCTAGCGGGGTCCTACGAGCAGTACTTC.

DNA of the CDR3: TGCAGTGCGGCGGGACAGGGCCAGCCCCAGCATTTT. Translation: CSAAGQGQPQHF. The chain recombines TRBV20-1 with TRBJ1-5; 9 bases agree with TRBD1. CDR3 size: 12 residues. After removal of 6 bases from V and 7 bases from J, the junction contained 4 bases not matched to a gene. Germline V gene sequence: CDR1 DFQATT, CDR2 SNEGSKA (reference sequence).

This clonotype was seen repeatedly, ten times or more. The chain couples TRBV29-1 to TRBJ2-1, with D possibly called TRBD1 or TRBD2 (5 bases each). This CDR3 has 17 amino acids. V was shortened by 7 bases and J by 3 bases, with 25 bases between the two germline ends. Germline V gene sequence: CDR1 SQVTM, CDR2 ANQGSEA. The DNA of the CDR3 is TGCAGCGCCGGTGGCGGGCCTCCTAACAGGCTCTACAATGAGCAGTTCTTC. Amino acids: CSAGGGPPNRLYNEQFF.

This clonotype was recorded at least ten times. The gene calls are TRBV10-3 and TRBJ2-1, with a possible D match to TRBD2 (5 bases). Germline V gives CDR1 ENHRY, CDR2 SYGVKD. This CDR3 has 16 residues. V dropped 0 bases and J dropped 1 base, with 10 bases sitting between them. The CDR3 DNA is TGTGCCATCAGTGAGTCTCGGGCGGGTTCCTACAATGAGCAGTTCTTC. Its translation is CAISESRAGSYNEQFF.

This sequence joins TRBV12-3 or TRBV12-4 and TRBJ2-7; 8 bases fit TRBD2. V gave up 1 base and J gave up 2 bases; unmatched junction bases: 7. The CDR3 is 16 amino acids. CDR3 DNA sequence: TGTGCCAGCAGTTTAGGGTCTAGCGGGCGGACCTACGAGCAGTACTTC. It is translated as CASSLGSSGRTYEQYF.

This clonotype was recorded at least ten times. The rearrangement uses TRBV20-1 and TRBJ2-1, with 7 bases that match TRBD1. The length of the CDR3 is 15 residues. V dropped 0 bases and J dropped 5; count of bases not matched to a gene: 7. Germline V gives CDR1 DFQATT, CDR2 SNEGSKA (reference sequence). The CDR3 bases are TGCAGTGCTAGAGAGGGACAGCTAACTAACAATGAGCAGTTCTTC. Translating it yields CSAREGQLTNNEQFF.

This clonotype showed up just a few times. V is TRBV4-2 and J is TRBJ2-1; TRBD2 aligns across 11 bases. V gave up 2 bases and J gave up 3 bases; unmatched junction bases: 9. The CDR3 is 18 amino acids. The germline gives CDR1 LGHNA, CDR2 YNFKEQ. The CDR3 sequence: CASSQQVSGTSGYNEQFF. DNA for the CDR3: TGTGCCAGCAGCCAACAAGTTTCCGGGACTAGCGGCTACAATGAGCAGTTCTTC.

The V call is TRBV29-1, the J call TRBJ2-1, with TRBD2 matching 12 bases. The CDR3 spans 15 residues. V lost 7 bases and J lost 8; bases outside the gene matches: 12. The germline gives CDR1 SQVTM, CDR2 ANQGSEA. CDR3 nucleotide sequence: TGCAGCGGGGTCGTCCTAGCGGGAGGGCGGGATGAGCAGTTCTTC. This gives the protein CSGVVLAGGRDEQFF.

V is TRBV20-1 and J is TRBJ2-5, with TRBD1 matching over 7 bases. Germline-derived CDR1 and CDR2 are DFQATT and SNEGSKA (reference sequence). V shed 1 base and J 1 base; nucleotides not matched to a gene: 6. The CDR3 totals 15 residues. The CDR3 DNA reads as TGCAGTGCTAGAGTCCCCGGGACAGCCCAAGAGACCCAGTACTTC. The encoded protein is CSARVPGTAQETQYF.

The J gene is TRBJ1-5, the V gene TRBV15; a weak D match, TRBD1 (6 bases). V lost 1 base and J 1 base, leaving 11 bases between the germline ends. CDR1 and CDR2 (germline): LNHNV, YYDKDF (reference sequence). The CDR3 consists of 16 residues. CDR3 protein: CATSRGGGKSNQPQHF. The CDR3 DNA reads as TGTGCCACCAGCAGAGGAGGGGGTAAAAGCAATCAGCCCCAGCATTTT.

The CDR3 sequence: CATSSRGETQYF. The CDR3 coding sequence is TGTGCCACCAGCAGCAGGGGGGAGACCCAGTACTTC. The chain links TRBV15 to TRBJ2-5; 7 positions match TRBD1. The CDR3 has 12 residues. Germline loops: CDR1 LNHNV, CDR2 YYDKDF (reference sequence). With V trimmed by 3 bases and J by 5 bases, 0 bases remained unmatched.

This clonotype appeared many times. The CDR3 nucleotides read TGTGCCAGCAGCCACCAGCGGGCTCGCTCCTACGAGCAGTACTTC. Translation gives CASSHQRARSYEQYF. V is TRBV14 and J is TRBJ2-7; the D gene is possibly TRBD2 (6 bases). The CDR3 totals 15 residues. Between the trimmed V and J ends, which lost 3 bases and 0 bases, there was a span of 12 bases. Per the germline V gene, CDR1 is SGHDN and CDR2 is FVKESK.

This clonotype occurred a few times. This chain uses TRBV20-1 with TRBJ2-1; 7 bases fit TRBD2. V gave up 1 base and J gave up 8 bases; unmatched junction bases: 8. This CDR3 contains 14 residues. Per the germline V gene, CDR1 is DFQATT and CDR2 is SNEGSKA (reference sequence). Here the CDR3 reads CSARVGAGVDEQFF. The CDR3 bases are TGCAGTGCTAGAGTAGGGGCGGGGGTCGATGAGCAGTTCTTC.

The CDR3 reads CASSLVSWGLDGYTF. CDR3 nucleotide sequence: TGTGCCAGCAGCTTAGTTAGCTGGGGGCTGGATGGCTACACCTTC. This chain links TRBV11-2 with TRBJ1-2; tentative D call: TRBD1 (6 bases). Germline V gene sequence: CDR1 SGHAT, CDR2 FQNNGV. CDR3 length: 15 amino acids. Trimming pared 1 base from V and 6 bases from J, leaving 15 bases between.

This clonotype appeared once. V gene TRBV6-4 combines with J gene TRBJ2-3; TRBD1 is a possible D gene (6 bases). The CDR3 is 15 residues long. In germline, CDR1 is MRHNA, CDR2 SNTAGT. Trimming removed 4 bases from V and 1 base from J, with 12 bases in between. The CDR3 sequence is CASSAWGLGTDTQYF. The CDR3 region has the DNA TGTGCCAGCAGTGCTTGGGGGCTGGGCACAGATACGCAGTATTTT.

This clonotype was seen ten or more times. V usage is TRBV5-1 and J usage is TRBJ2-7, with D possibly TRBD1 on 5 matching bases. The germline gives CDR1 SGHRS, CDR2 YFSETQ. The CDR3 spans 15 residues. Trimming removed 0 bases at V and 5 bases at J, with 15 bases between. The CDR3 reads CASSLAQGRVDEQYF. CDR3 DNA: TGCGCCAGCAGCTTGGCCCAGGGCAGGGTTGACGAGCAGTACTTC.